A selection of T cell receptor beta chains follows, all from one sample in a study of T cells after yellow fever vaccination. TCRdb reanalysed the 5' RACE reads using MiXCR and keeps one entry per CDR3 protein. The table has some 670,000 distinct CDR3 sequences, approximately 13% seen once; the top ten hold under 15%. Sequencing used PBMCs, obtained on the day of the yellow fever booster vaccination. Every receptor here comes from a man aged 30-40 years who received the YFV17D yellow fever vaccine. Both conserved end residues are part of each CDR3. D genes are given only for firm matches. Clone size appears in some rows only: once, few, many, or a class for an expanded clone.

clone_size	v_call	cdr3_length	j_call	d_call	cdr3_aa
few	TRBV7-2	16	TRBJ2-5	TRBD2	CASSFRTSGTGETQYF
few	TRBV20-1	16	TRBJ2-3	TRBD2	CCARVAGVGVTDTQYF
few	TRBV5-1	14	TRBJ2-7	TRBD1	CASNPGQGAGEQYF
NA	TRBV27	13	TRBJ1-1	NA	CASSQRGNTEAFF
few	TRBV7-2	15	TRBJ2-3	NA	CASSPMGPSTDTQYF
many	TRBV7-8	14	TRBJ1-2	NA	CASSSGRADYGYTF
few	TRBV5-1	17	TRBJ2-2	TRBD1	CASSGKQGAHITGELFF
few	TRBV7-3	14	TRBJ2-2	NA	CASSINRDTGELFF
NA	TRBV30	13	TRBJ2-3	TRBD1	CAWSGQGRDTQYF
few	TRBV13	13	TRBJ2-3	NA	CASSAQGYGTQYF
few	TRBV18	16	TRBJ1-4	TRBD1	CASSELGQTTNEKLFF
few	TRBV7-2	16	TRBJ2-6	NA	CASSLGIGRGANVLTF
NA	TRBV12-3/TRBV12-4	19	TRBJ2-3	NA	CASSFRMGSSGGSTDTQYF
NA	TRBV3-1	16	TRBJ2-7	NA	CASSQDLGTSSYEQYF
NA	TRBV18	18	TRBJ2-3	TRBD1	CASSPDRGRGLLTDTQYF
few	TRBV30	12	TRBJ2-3	NA	CAWGQSTDTQYF
NA	TRBV20-1	14	TRBJ2-1	TRBD2	CSASSGGLYNEQFF
NA	TRBV20-1	12	TRBJ2-4	NA	CSARAGENIQYF
many	TRBV5-1	15	TRBJ2-5	TRBD1	CASSTTGDVQETQYF
NA	TRBV20-1	16	TRBJ2-1	TRBD1	CSARDPGQGSYNEQFF
many	TRBV7-3	14	TRBJ2-5	NA	CASSRTGVLETQYF
NA	TRBV11-2	18	TRBJ2-1	TRBD2	CASSRGLAGGTSGNEQFF
few	TRBV7-8	11	TRBJ1-2	NA	CASSLFSGYTF
NA	TRBV5-1	13	TRBJ2-7	NA	CASSLALAYEQYF
few	TRBV30	12	TRBJ2-1	NA	CAWSLTGREQFF
few	TRBV27	13	TRBJ1-5	NA	CASKRGGNQPQHF
NA	TRBV5-5	18	TRBJ2-1	TRBD2	CASSFFRTSGTSYNEQFF
few	TRBV20-1	11	TRBJ2-1	NA	CSAPPSQEQFF
few	TRBV2	14	TRBJ2-3	NA	CASSESPIPDTQYF
few	TRBV7-3	15	TRBJ2-2	TRBD1	CASSPDRGSTGELFF
few	TRBV12-3/TRBV12-4	16	TRBJ2-1	NA	CASSPLLAGSYNEQFF
NA	TRBV25-1	17	TRBJ2-1	TRBD2	CASSESFWTSGRDEQFF
NA	TRBV28	15	TRBJ2-5	NA	CASSLLGGAQETQYF
NA	TRBV7-9	15	TRBJ1-1	NA	CASSAQGLGNTEAFF